These T cell receptor beta chains were read from a single sample in a study of beta chain features in type 1 diabetes. Sequencing was performed with immunoSEQ multiplex PCR; in TCRdb, only in-frame clones are kept and a portion is missing. The sample lists roughly 400,000 clones, approximately 15% occurring once. Sequences were obtained from naive CD4+ T cells from blood. The receptors shown here come from a man aged 25 to 40 in good health. The CDR3 runs from the conserved cysteine through the conserved F or W.

j_call: TRBJ2-4; v_call: TRBV6-5; cdr3_aa: CASSYGVAKNIQYF
j_call: TRBJ2-7; v_call: TRBV2; cdr3_aa: CASSQTAYEQYF
j_call: TRBJ2-1; v_call: TRBV10-3; cdr3_aa: CAISRVRGDEQFF
j_call: TRBJ1-1; v_call: TRBV5-6; cdr3_aa: CASSWGPGSSTEAFF
j_call: TRBJ2-1; v_call: TRBV29-1; cdr3_aa: CSAVPSGSVWIF
j_call: TRBJ1-2; v_call: TRBV29-1; cdr3_aa: CSVEKRDSNYGYTF
j_call: TRBJ2-2; v_call: TRBV30; cdr3_aa: CACSGPRTGELFF
j_call: TRBJ2-3; v_call: TRBV13; cdr3_aa: CASRRAGTDTQYF
j_call: TRBJ2-5; v_call: TRBV5-1; cdr3_aa: CASSLRDIYQETQYF
j_call: TRBJ1-2; v_call: TRBV6-6; cdr3_aa: CARANEGYTF
j_call: TRBJ2-1; v_call: TRBV2; cdr3_aa: CASRRDRSSYNEQFF
j_call: TRBJ1-6; v_call: TRBV7-2; cdr3_aa: CASSQDSYNSPLHF
j_call: TRBJ1-1; v_call: TRBV9; cdr3_aa: CASSVAGHLNTEAFF
j_call: TRBJ2-1; v_call: TRBV2; cdr3_aa: CASQQGYEQFF
j_call: TRBJ2-3; v_call: TRBV5-1; cdr3_aa: CASSGQGRGTDTQYF
j_call: TRBJ1-2; v_call: TRBV7-9; cdr3_aa: CATDVEGNYGYTF
j_call: TRBJ1-1; v_call: TRBV29-1; cdr3_aa: CSVEKRRATEAFF
j_call: TRBJ2-2; v_call: TRBV6-5; cdr3_aa: CASREGTGELFF